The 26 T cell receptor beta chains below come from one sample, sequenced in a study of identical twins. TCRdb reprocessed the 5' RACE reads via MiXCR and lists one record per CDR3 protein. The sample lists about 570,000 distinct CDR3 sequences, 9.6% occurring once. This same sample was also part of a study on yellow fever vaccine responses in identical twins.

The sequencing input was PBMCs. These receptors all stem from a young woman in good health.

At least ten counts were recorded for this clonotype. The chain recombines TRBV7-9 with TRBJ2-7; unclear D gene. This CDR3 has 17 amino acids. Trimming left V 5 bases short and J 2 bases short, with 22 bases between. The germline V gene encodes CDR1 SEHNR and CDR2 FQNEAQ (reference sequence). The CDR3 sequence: CASSKVLLGIVPYEQYF. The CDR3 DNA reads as TGTGCCAGCAGCAAAGTGTTGTTGGGAATTGTCCCCTACGAGCAGTACTTC. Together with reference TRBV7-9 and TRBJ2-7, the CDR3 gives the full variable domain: DTGVSQNPRHKITKRGQNVTFRCDPISEHNRLYWYRQTLGQGPEFLTYFQNEAQLEKSRLLSDRFSAERPKGSFSTLEIQRTEQGDSAMYLCASSKVLLGIVPYEQYFGPGTRLTVT.

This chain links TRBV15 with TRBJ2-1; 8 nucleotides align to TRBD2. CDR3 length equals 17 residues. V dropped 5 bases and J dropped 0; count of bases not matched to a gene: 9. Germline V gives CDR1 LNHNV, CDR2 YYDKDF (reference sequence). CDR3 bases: TGTGCCACCAGCTGGGGACTAGGACAGAGCTCCTACAATGAGCAGTTCTTC. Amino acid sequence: CATSWGLGQSSYNEQFF.

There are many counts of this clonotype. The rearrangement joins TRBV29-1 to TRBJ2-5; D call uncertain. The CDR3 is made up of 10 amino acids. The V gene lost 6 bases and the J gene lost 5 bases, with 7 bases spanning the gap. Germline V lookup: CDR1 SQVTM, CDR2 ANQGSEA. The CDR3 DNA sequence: TGCAGCGTGGGAAAGGAGACCCAGTACTTC. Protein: CSVGKETQYF.

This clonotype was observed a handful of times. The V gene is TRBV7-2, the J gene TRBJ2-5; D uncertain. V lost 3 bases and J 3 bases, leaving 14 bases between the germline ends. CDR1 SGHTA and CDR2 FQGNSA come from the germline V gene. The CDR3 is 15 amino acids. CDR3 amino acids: CASSFVFAVEETQYF. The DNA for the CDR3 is TGTGCCAGCAGCTTCGTGTTTGCGGTGGAAGAGACCCAGTACTTC. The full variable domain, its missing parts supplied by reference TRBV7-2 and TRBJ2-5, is GAGVSQSPSNKVTEKGKDVELRCDPISGHTALYWYRQSLGQGLEFLIYFQGNSAPDKSGLPSDRFSAERTGGSVSTLTIQRTQQEDSAVYLCASSFVFAVEETQYFGPGTRLLVL.

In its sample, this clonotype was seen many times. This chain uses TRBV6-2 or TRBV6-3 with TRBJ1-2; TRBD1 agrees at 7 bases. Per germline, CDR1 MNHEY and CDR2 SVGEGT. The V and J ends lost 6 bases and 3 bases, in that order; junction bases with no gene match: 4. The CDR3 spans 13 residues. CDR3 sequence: CASRQGIHYGYTF. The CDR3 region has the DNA TGTGCCAGCAGACAGGGGATTCACTATGGCTACACCTTC.

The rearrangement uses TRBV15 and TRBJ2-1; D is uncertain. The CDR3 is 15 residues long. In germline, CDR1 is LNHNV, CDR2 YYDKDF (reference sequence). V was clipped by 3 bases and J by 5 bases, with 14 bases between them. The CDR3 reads CATSSGRWGNNEQFF. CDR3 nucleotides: TGTGCCACCAGCAGCGGACGGTGGGGAAACAATGAGCAGTTCTTC.

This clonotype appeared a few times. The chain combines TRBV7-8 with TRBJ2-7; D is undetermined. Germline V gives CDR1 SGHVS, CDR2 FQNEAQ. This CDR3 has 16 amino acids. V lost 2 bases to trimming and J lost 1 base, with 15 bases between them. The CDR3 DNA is TGTGCCAGCAGCTTATTGGGCCCTAGGGATTCCTACGAGCAGTACTTC. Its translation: CASSLLGPRDSYEQYF.

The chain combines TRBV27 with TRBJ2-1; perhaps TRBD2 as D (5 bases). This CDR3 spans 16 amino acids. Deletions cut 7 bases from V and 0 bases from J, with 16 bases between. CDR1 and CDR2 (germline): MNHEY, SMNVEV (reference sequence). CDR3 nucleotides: TGTGCCAGCATAAGGGCGGGCGGCAGCTCCTACAATGAGCAGTTCTTC. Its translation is CASIRAGGSSYNEQFF.

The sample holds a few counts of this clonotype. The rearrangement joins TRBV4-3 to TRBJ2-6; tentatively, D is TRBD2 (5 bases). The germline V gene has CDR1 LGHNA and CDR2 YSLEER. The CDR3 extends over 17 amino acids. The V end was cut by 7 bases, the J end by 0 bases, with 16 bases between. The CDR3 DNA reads TGCGCCAGCAACCCAAGTCCGGGGAACTCTGGGGCCAACGTCCTGACTTTC. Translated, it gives CASNPSPGNSGANVLTF.

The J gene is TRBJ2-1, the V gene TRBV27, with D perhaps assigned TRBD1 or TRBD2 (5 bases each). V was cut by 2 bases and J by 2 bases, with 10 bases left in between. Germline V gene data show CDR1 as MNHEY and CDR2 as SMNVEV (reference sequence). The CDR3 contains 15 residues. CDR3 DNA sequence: TGTGCCAGCAGTTTACGCAGGGACCCCTACAATGAGCAGTTCTTC. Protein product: CASSLRRDPYNEQFF.

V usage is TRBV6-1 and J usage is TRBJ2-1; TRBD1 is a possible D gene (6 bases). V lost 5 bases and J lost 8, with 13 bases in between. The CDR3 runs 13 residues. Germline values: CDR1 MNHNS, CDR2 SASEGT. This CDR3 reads CASSTDRRDEQFF. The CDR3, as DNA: TGTGCCAGCAGTACGGACAGACGGGATGAGCAGTTCTTC.

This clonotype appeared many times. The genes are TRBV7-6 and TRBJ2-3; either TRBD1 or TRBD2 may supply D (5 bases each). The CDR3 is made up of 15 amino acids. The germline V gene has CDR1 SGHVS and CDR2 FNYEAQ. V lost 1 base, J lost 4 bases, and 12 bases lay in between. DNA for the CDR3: TGTGCCAGCAGCTTAGATCTCCAGGGACCAGATACGCAGTATTTT. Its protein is CASSLDLQGPDTQYF.

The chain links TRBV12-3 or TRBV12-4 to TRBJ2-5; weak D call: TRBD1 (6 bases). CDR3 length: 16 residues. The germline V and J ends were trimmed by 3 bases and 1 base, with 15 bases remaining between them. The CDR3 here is CASSLFSGQLQETQYF. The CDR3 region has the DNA TGTGCCAGCAGTTTGTTCTCGGGACAACTCCAAGAGACCCAGTACTTC.

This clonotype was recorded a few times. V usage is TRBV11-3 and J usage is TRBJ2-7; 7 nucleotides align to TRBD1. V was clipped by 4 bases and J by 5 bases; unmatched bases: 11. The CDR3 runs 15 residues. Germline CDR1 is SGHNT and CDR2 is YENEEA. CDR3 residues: CASSSGGQEVHEQYF. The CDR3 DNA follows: TGTGCCAGCAGCTCAGGCGGACAGGAGGTCCACGAGCAGTACTTC. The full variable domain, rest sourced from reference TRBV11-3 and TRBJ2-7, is EAGVVQSPRYKIIEKKQPVAFWCNPISGHNTLYWYLQNLGQGPELLIRYENEEAVDDSQLPKDRFSAERLKGVDSTLKIQPAELGDSAVYLCASSSGGQEVHEQYFGPGTRLTVT.

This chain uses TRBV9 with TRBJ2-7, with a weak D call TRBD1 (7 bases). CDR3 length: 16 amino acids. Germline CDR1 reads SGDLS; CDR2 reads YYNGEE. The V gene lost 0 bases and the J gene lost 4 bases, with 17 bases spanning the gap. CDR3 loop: CASSVGGDSPVYEQYF. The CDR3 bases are TGTGCCAGCAGCGTAGGCGGGGACAGTCCGGTGTACGAGCAGTACTTC. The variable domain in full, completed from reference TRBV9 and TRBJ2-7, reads DSGVTQTPKHLITATGQRVTLRCSPRSGDLSVYWYQQSLDQGLQFLIQYYNGEERAKGNILERFSAQQFPDLHSELNLSSLELGDSALYFCASSVGGDSPVYEQYFGPGTRLTVT.

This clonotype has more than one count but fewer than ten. CDR3 DNA sequence: TGTGCCAGCAGTTTCGGGACTAGCGGGAATACCCAGTACTTC. This sequence encodes CASSFGTSGNTQYF. The rearrangement links TRBV27 to TRBJ2-5; the match to TRBD2 covers 13 bases. The CDR3 has 14 residues. Germline V CDR1 and CDR2: MNHEY, SMNVEV (reference sequence). With V trimmed by 3 bases and J by 8 bases, 3 bases remained unmatched.

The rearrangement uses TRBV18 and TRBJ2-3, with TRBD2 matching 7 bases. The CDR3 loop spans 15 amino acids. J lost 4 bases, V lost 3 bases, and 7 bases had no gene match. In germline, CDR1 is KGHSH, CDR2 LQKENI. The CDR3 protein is CASSPTPSGADTQYF. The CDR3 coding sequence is TGTGCCAGCTCACCCACACCCAGCGGGGCAGATACGCAGTATTTT.

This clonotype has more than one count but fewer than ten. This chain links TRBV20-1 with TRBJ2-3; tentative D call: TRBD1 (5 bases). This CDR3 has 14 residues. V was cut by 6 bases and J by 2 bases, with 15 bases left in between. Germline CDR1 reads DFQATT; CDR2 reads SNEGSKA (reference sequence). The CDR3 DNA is TGCAGTGCGTTCCGCAGGGCCCTCACAGATACGCAGTATTTT. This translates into CSAFRRALTDTQYF.

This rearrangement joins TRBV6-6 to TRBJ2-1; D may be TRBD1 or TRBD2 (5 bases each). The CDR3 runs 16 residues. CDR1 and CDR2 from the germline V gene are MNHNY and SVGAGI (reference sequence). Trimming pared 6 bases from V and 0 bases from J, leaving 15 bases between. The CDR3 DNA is TGTGCCAGCAGGTCCGGGACGTCGAGCTCCTACAATGAGCAGTTCTTC. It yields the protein CASRSGTSSSYNEQFF.

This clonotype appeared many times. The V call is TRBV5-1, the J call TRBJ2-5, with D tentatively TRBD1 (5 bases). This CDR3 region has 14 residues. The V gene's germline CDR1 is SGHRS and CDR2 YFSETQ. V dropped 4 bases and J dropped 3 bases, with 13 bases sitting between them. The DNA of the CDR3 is TGCGCCAGCAGCCCGGCGGCCAGGGAAGAGACCCAGTACTTC. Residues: CASSPAAREETQYF.

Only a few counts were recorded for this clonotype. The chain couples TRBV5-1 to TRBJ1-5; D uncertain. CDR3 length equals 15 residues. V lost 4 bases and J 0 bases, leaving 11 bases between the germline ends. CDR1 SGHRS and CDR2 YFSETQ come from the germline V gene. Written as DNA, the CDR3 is TGCGCCAGCAGCCCAGGACCGCCTAGCAATCAGCCCCAGCATTTT. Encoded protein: CASSPGPPSNQPQHF. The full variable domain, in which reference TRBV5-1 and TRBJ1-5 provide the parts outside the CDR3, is KAGVTQTPRYLIKTRGQQVTLSCSPISGHRSVSWYQQTPGQGLQFLFEYFSETQRNKGNFPGRFSGRQFSNSRSEMNVSTLELGDSALYLCASSPGPPSNQPQHFGDGTRLSIL.

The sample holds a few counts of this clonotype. The CDR3 reads CASNPTPRTNTEAFF. The CDR3 DNA reads as TGCGCCAGCAACCCAACCCCCCGTACGAACACTGAAGCTTTCTTT. This chain links TRBV5-1 with TRBJ1-1; D unclear. This CDR3 has 15 amino acids. CDR1 is SGHRS, CDR2 YFSETQ, per germline. V lost 6 bases, J lost 1 base, and 16 bases lay in between.

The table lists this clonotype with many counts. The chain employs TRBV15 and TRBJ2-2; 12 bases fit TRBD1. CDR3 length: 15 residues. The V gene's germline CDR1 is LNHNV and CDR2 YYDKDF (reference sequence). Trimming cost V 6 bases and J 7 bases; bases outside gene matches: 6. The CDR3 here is CATRPGQGAFGELFF. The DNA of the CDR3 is TGTGCCACCAGACCGGGACAGGGGGCATTCGGGGAGCTGTTTTTT.

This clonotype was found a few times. CDR3 in amino acids: CASRIMRTTVETQYF. In DNA, the CDR3 is TGTGCCAGCAGGATTATGCGGACGACCGTAGAGACCCAGTACTTC. The V gene is TRBV28, the J gene TRBJ2-5, with D hard to call. Germline assignment: CDR1 MDHEN and CDR2 SYDVKM. The CDR3 runs 15 residues. Trimming took off 6 bases at V and 4 bases at J, with 18 bases between the two ends.

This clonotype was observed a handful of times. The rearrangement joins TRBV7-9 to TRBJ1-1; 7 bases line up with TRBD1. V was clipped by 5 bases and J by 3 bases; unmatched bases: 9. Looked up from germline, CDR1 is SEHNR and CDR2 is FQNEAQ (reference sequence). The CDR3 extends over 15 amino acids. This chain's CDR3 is CASSPQGVWDTEAFF. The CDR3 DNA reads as TGTGCCAGCAGCCCCCAGGGGGTATGGGACACTGAAGCTTTCTTT.

DNA for the CDR3: TGTGCCAGCAGCTCGCGCCGGGACGGCACAAGGGCCTACGAGCAGTACTTC. Amino acids: CASSSRRDGTRAYEQYF. The rearrangement links TRBV7-8 to TRBJ2-7, with D perhaps matching TRBD1 or TRBD2 (5 bases each). V lost 4 bases to trimming and J lost 2 bases, with 21 bases between them. The CDR3 contains 17 residues. Germline CDR1 SGHVS, CDR2 FQNEAQ.